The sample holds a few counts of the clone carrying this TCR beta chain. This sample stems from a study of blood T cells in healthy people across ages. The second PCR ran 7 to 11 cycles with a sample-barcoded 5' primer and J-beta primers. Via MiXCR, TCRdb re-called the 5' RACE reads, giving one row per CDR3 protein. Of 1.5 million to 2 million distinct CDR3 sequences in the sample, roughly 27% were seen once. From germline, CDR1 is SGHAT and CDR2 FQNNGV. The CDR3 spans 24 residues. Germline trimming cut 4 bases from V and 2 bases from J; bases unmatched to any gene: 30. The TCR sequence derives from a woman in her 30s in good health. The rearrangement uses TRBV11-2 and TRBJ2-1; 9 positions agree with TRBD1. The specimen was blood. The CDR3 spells CASSSPPPPSSSRTGANPYNEQFF. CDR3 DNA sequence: TGTGCCAGCAGCTCGCCACCTCCCCCTTCGTCAAGTCGGACAGGGGCAAACCCCTACAATGAGCAGTTCTTC.